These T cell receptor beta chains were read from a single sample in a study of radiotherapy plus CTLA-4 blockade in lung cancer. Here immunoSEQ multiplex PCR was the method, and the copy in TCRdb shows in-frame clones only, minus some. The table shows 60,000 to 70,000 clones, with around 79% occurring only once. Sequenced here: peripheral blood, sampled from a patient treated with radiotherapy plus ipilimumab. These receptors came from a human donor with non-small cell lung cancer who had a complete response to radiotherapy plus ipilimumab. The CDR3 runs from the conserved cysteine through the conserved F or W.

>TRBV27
CASGNTEAFF
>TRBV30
CAWSFLGETQYF
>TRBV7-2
CASSLGTGGTGNQPQHF
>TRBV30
CAWSVGYRAPMNTEAFF
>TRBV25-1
CASSEGGVRGYGYTF
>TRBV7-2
CASSFSVQETQYF
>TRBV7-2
CASRAGLAGAEDTQYF
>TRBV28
CASSLRTGVNQPQHF
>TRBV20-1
CSAGNEQFF
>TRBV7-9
CASSLGGASTEAFF
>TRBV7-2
CASSSTRVIETQYF
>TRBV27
CASSSPTSGAYNEQFF
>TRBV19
CASTPIGFNYGYTF
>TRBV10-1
CASSESGSTYNEQFF
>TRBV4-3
CASSQDSRGDTEAFF
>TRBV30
CAWRGSLNSPLHF
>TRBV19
CASEDKIGLAFF
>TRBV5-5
CASSLVQGGSYEQYF
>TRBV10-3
CAISESGGPNSQPQHF
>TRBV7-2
CASSAQGGDTEAFF